This section outlines one TCR beta chain sequence together with its context. This sample is drawn from a study of blood T cell repertoires in COVID-19. On the study more broadly: The recovered donors of Cohort 3 showed two negative PCRs, clearance, or symptom resolution.

Trimming cost V 8 bases and J 6 bases, with 16 bases left between them. The V gene's germline CDR1 is SGHDT and CDR2 YYEEEE. The CDR3 spans 13 residues. The data were produced by immunoSEQ multiplex PCR, yet TCRdb's version contains in-frame clones alone and is incomplete. This table holds about 190,000 clones, around 87% found once. Input material: PBMCs or T cells enriched from blood (not recorded which). The chain joins TRBV5-6 to TRBJ2-3; D is possibly TRBD2 (6 bases). The source of this sequence is a woman aged 40 to 50 in a cohort exposed to, infected with or recovered from COVID-19 (not recorded which). The CDR3 loop reads CASNSGGADTQYF. The CDR3 DNA is TGTGCCAGTAATAGCGGAGGCGCGGATACGCAGTATTTT.